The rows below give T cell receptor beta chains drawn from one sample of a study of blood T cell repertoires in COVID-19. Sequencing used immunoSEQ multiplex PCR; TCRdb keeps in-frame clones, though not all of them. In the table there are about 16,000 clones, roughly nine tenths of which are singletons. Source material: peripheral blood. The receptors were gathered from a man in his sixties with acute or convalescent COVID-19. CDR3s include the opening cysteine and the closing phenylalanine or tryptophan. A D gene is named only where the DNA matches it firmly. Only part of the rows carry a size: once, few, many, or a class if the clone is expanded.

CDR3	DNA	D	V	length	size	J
CARSKPPNSPLHF	TGTGCCAGGTCGAAGCCTCCGAATTCACCCCTCCACTTT	.	TRBV2	13	.	TRBJ1-6
CASSPRERVYNEQFF	TGTGCCAGCAGTCCGCGGGAGAGGGTTTACAATGAGCAGTTCTTC	TRBD2	TRBV6-5	15	.	TRBJ2-1
CASSQSQRGADTGELFF	TGCGCCAGCAGTCAATCTCAGCGGGGGGCCGACACCGGGGAGCTGTTTTTT	TRBD2	TRBV23-1	17	.	TRBJ2-2
CASSLGSVSSPLHF	TGCGCCAGCAGCTTGGGCTCAGTAAGTTCACCCCTCCACTTT	.	TRBV5-1	14	few	TRBJ1-6
CASSLGQAPHYGYTF	TGTGCCAGCAGCTTGGGACAGGCCCCCCACTATGGCTACACCTTC	TRBD1	TRBV7-9	15	.	TRBJ1-2
CASSLSDTSTEAFF	TGTGCCAGCAGCTTATCAGACACGTCCACTGAAGCTTTCTTT	.	TRBV6-2/TRBV6-3	14	few	TRBJ1-1
CASSEAEAALNEKLFF	TGTGCCAGCAGTGAAGCAGAGGCAGCTCTTAATGAAAAACTGTTTTTT	.	TRBV6-1	16	.	TRBJ1-4
CASRSDRRRNTGELFF	TGCGCCAGCAGATCGGACAGGCGAAGGAACACCGGGGAGCTGTTTTTT	TRBD1	TRBV5-1	16	.	TRBJ2-2
CASSFRTSGRAPDKVEQFF	TGTGCCAGCAGTTTCCGGACTAGCGGGAGGGCCCCAGATAAGGTTGAGCAGTTCTTC	TRBD2	TRBV28	19	.	TRBJ2-1
CAWAPGQGMDGYTF	TGTGCCTGGGCCCCCGGACAGGGGATGGATGGCTACACCTTC	TRBD1	TRBV30	14	.	TRBJ1-2
CASSGRPQGNTEAFF	TGTGCCAGCAGCGGCCGACCACAGGGGAACACTGAAGCTTTCTTT	.	TRBV5-4	15	.	TRBJ1-1
CASRQGGELFF	TGTGCCAGCAGACAGGGAGGGGAACTGTTTTTT	.	TRBV6-5	11	.	TRBJ1-4
CASSVGLAGVNDNEQFF	TGTGCCAGCAGCGTAGGGCTAGCGGGAGTAAACGACAATGAGCAGTTCTTC	TRBD2	TRBV9	17	.	TRBJ2-1
CASSPWTGLRTGELFF	TGTGCCAGCAGTCCGTGGACAGGGTTGCGCACCGGGGAGCTGTTTTTT	TRBD1	TRBV7-9	16	.	TRBJ2-2
CASSSNRGITGELFF	TGTGCCAGCAGCTCCAACAGGGGTATCACCGGGGAGCTGTTTTTT	TRBD1	TRBV5-5	15	.	TRBJ2-2
CASSPLPTVNTEAFF	TGTGCCAGCTCACCCCTCCCCACAGTAAACACTGAAGCTTTCTTT	.	TRBV18	15	.	TRBJ1-1
CASSFRQGTEAFF	TGCGCCAGCAGCTTTAGACAGGGCACTGAAGCTTTCTTT	TRBD1	TRBV5-1	13	once	TRBJ1-1
CASSTGQGMETQYF	TGCGCCAGCAGCACCGGACAGGGGATGGAGACCCAGTACTTC	TRBD1	TRBV5-1	14	.	TRBJ2-5
CASSLVLGQNTEAFF	TGTGCCAGCAGCTTAGTTCTCGGACAGAACACTGAAGCTTTCTTT	.	TRBV7-9	15	.	TRBJ1-1
CASSQGSSDNEQFF	TGTGCCAGCAGCCAAGGAAGTAGCGACAATGAGCAGTTCTTC	.	TRBV4-2	14	.	TRBJ2-1
CASQTSGSTDTQYF	TGTGCCAGCCAGACTAGCGGCAGCACAGATACGCAGTATTTT	TRBD2	TRBV2	14	.	TRBJ2-3
CASTQRLAGEQYF	TGTGCCAGCACCCAGAGGCTCGCGGGGGAGCAGTACTTC	.	TRBV2	13	.	TRBJ2-7
CASSRGQENYGYTF	TGTGCCAGCTCACGGGGACAGGAGAACTATGGCTACACCTTC	TRBD1	TRBV18	14	once	TRBJ1-2
CASSLAGDRGYEQYF	TGCGCCAGCAGCTTGGCCGGAGACAGGGGTTACGAGCAGTACTTC	TRBD1	TRBV5-1	15	few	TRBJ2-7
CASSPPGQDSYQQYF	TGTGCCAGCTCCCCCCCGGGACAGGACTCCTACCAGCAGTACTTC	TRBD1	TRBV18	15	few	TRBJ2-7
CASSLAASRMNTEAFF	TGCGCCAGCAGCCTAGCGGCCAGCAGGATGAACACTGAAGCTTTCTTT	.	TRBV5-1	16	.	TRBJ1-1
CASSLGGAVVSNQPQHF	TGTGCCAGCAGCTTAGGTGGGGCAGTGGTTAGCAATCAGCCCCAGCATTTT	.	TRBV7-8	17	.	TRBJ1-5
CASTIAKGGGETQYF	TGTGCCAGCACTATAGCTAAGGGCGGGGGGGAGACCCAGTACTTC	TRBD2	TRBV2	15	.	TRBJ2-5
CASSLNQGSTDTQYF	TGCGCCAGCAGCTTGAACCAGGGAAGTACAGATACGCAGTATTTT	.	TRBV5-1	15	.	TRBJ2-3
CASSTGLAGGSPYNEQFF	TGCGCCAGCAGCACGGGACTAGCGGGGGGCTCCCCTTACAATGAGCAGTTCTTC	TRBD2	TRBV5-1	18	.	TRBJ2-1
CASSEALATALIGYTF	TGTGCCAGCAGTGAAGCGCTGGCGACAGCTCTAATTGGCTACACCTTC	.	TRBV6-1	16	.	TRBJ1-2
CASSLAGRGGEKLFF	TGTGCCAGCAGCTTGGCGGGACGGGGGGGCGAAAAACTGTTTTTT	.	TRBV5-4	15	.	TRBJ1-4
CASSLLGTSGGGTDTQYF	TGCGCCAGCAGCTTGTTAGGAACTAGCGGGGGGGGCACAGATACGCAGTATTTT	TRBD2	TRBV5-1	18	.	TRBJ2-3
CASSYQQGHNTEAFF	TGTGCCAGCAGTTACCAACAGGGGCATAACACTGAAGCTTTCTTT	TRBD1	TRBV6-5	15	.	TRBJ1-1
CASKAGESYEQYF	TGCGCCTCCAAGGCAGGGGAGTCCTACGAGCAGTACTTC	.	TRBV10-2	13	.	TRBJ2-7
CASSDRDRVGYEQYF	TGTGCCAGCAGTGACCGGGACAGGGTGGGCTACGAGCAGTACTTC	TRBD1	TRBV28	15	.	TRBJ2-7
CASSLSLDTEAFF	TGTGCCAGCAGCTTATCCCTAGACACTGAAGCTTTCTTT	.	TRBV7-3	13	.	TRBJ1-1
CASLGGSTDTQYF	TGTGCCAGCCTTGGCGGGAGCACAGATACGCAGTATTTT	.	TRBV28	13	.	TRBJ2-3
CASSHHDRANYGYTF	TGTGCCAGCAGTCACCACGACAGGGCCAACTATGGCTACACCTTC	TRBD1	TRBV3-1/TRBV3-2	15	.	TRBJ1-2
CASSPGGRQGTYEQYF	TGTGCCAGCAGCCCAGGTGGAAGACAGGGTACCTACGAGCAGTACTTC	TRBD1	TRBV7-3	16	.	TRBJ2-7
CASTRTGGETQYF	TGTGCCAGCACCCGGACAGGGGGAGAGACCCAGTACTTC	TRBD1	TRBV12-3/TRBV12-4	13	.	TRBJ2-5
CASSYSQGGGYTF	TGTGCCAGCAGTTACTCCCAGGGCGGAGGCTACACCTTC	.	TRBV6-5	13	.	TRBJ1-2
CASSPRQAPNEKLFF	TGTGCCAGCAGCCCGCGACAGGCTCCTAATGAAAAACTGTTTTTT	.	TRBV13	15	.	TRBJ1-4
CASSSTSIETQYF	TGTGCCAGCAGCTCAACTAGTATCGAGACCCAGTACTTC	.	TRBV5-4	13	.	TRBJ2-5
CASSSRGRSGNTEAFF	TGTGCCAGCAGCTCCAGAGGGCGATCGGGTAACACTGAAGCTTTCTTT	.	TRBV11-2	16	.	TRBJ1-1
CATSSRGGTETQYF	TGTGCCACCAGCAGCCGGGGGGGTACAGAGACCCAGTACTTC	TRBD2	TRBV15	14	.	TRBJ2-5
CASSESGGGTDTQYF	TGTGCCAGCAGTGAAAGTGGAGGGGGCACAGATACGCAGTATTTT	.	TRBV6-1	15	.	TRBJ2-3
CASTPGEPGAGNTIYF	TGTGCCAGCACTCCCGGGGAGCCAGGGGCTGGAAACACCATATATTTT	.	TRBV21-1	16	.	TRBJ1-3
CASSYRRGQGGQPQHF	TGTGCCAGCAGTTATCGGCGGGGACAGGGTGGTCAGCCCCAGCATTTT	TRBD1	TRBV28	16	.	TRBJ1-5
CASSTSWNGYTF	TGTGCCAGCAGTACTAGCTGGAATGGCTACACCTTC	.	TRBV12-3/TRBV12-4	12	.	TRBJ1-2
CASRKTSGRVYEQYF	TGTGCCAGCAGGAAAACTAGCGGGAGGGTCTACGAGCAGTACTTC	TRBD2	TRBV28	15	few	TRBJ2-7
CASSLAGGQVSGANVLTF	TGTGCCAGCAGCTTAGCGGGAGGCCAGGTATCGGGGGCCAACGTCCTGACTTTC	TRBD2	TRBV7-3	18	.	TRBJ2-6
CASSHLAGVETQYF	TGTGCCAGCAGCCATCTAGCGGGGGTAGAGACCCAGTACTTC	TRBD2	TRBV9	14	.	TRBJ2-5
CASSASGGWTDTQYF	TGTGCCAGCAGTGCCTCGGGGGGCTGGACAGATACGCAGTATTTT	.	TRBV27	15	.	TRBJ2-3
CASSPGVNQPQHF	TGTGCCAGCAGCCCAGGGGTCAATCAGCCCCAGCATTTT	.	TRBV7-6	13	.	TRBJ1-5
CASSPGRENTEAFF	TGTGCCAGCTCACCGGGCAGGGAAAACACTGAAGCTTTCTTT	.	TRBV18	14	once	TRBJ1-1
CASKGGPSVETQYF	TGTGCCAGCAAAGGGGGACCGTCGGTGGAGACCCAGTACTTC	.	TRBV5-4	14	.	TRBJ2-5
CASSIRQERDTEAFF	TGTGCCAGCAGTATAAGACAGGAGCGTGACACTGAAGCTTTCTTT	.	TRBV6-5	15	.	TRBJ1-1
CASSQDLLAGEDSGELFF	TGTGCCAGCAGCCAAGATCTACTAGCGGGAGAGGATTCCGGGGAGCTGTTTTTT	TRBD2	TRBV4-2	18	.	TRBJ2-2
CASSQLQGSGNTIYF	TGTGCCAGCAGCCAATTGCAGGGATCCGGAAACACCATATATTTT	.	TRBV16	15	.	TRBJ1-3